The sequence of this T cell receptor beta chain was determined in a study of blood T cell repertoires in COVID-19. On the study more broadly: From the United States, Italy and Spain came samples of acute and convalescent COVID-19.

The CDR3 runs to 15 residues. Germline assignment: CDR1 SGHDN and CDR2 FVKESK. The junction had 7 bases not matched to a gene; V was cut back by 4 bases and J by 5 bases. TCRdb keeps only in-frame clones here, not all; method: immunoSEQ multiplex PCR. The sample yields 150,000 to 200,000 clones, roughly 91% seen once. The sequence was obtained from a middle-aged man with active or convalescent COVID-19. The chain employs TRBV14 and TRBJ1-1; TRBD1 aligns across 10 bases. The sample comprised peripheral blood. The CDR3 is CASSLNPGQGTEAFF. In DNA form, the CDR3 reads TGTGCCAGCAGCCTCAACCCGGGACAGGGGACTGAAGCTTTCTTT. The whole variable domain, remainder taken from reference TRBV14 and TRBJ1-1, is EAGVTQFPSHSVIEKGQTVTLRCDPISGHDNLYWYRRVMGKEIKFLLHFVKESKQDESGMPNNRFLAERTGGTYSTLKVQPAELEDSGVYFCASSLNPGQGTEAFFGQGTRLTVV.